This T cell receptor beta chain was sequenced in a study of blood T cell repertoires in COVID-19. Study background: From the United States, Italy and Spain came samples of acute and convalescent COVID-19.

Sequencing used immunoSEQ multiplex PCR; TCRdb keeps in-frame clones, though not all of them. The repertoire holds 150,000 to 200,000 clones, about nine tenths seen once, with 10% to 11% in the top ten. J gave up 5 bases and V 7 bases, and 2 bases lay outside the gene matches. The CDR3 has 11 amino acids. From germline, CDR1 is SGHDT and CDR2 YYEEEE. Patients in Seattle were enrolled during active infection, then followed longitudinally. The chain couples TRBV5-6 to TRBJ1-2; 7 nucleotides match TRBD1. The clonotype comes from a woman aged 60-75 years with COVID-19, enrolled during active disease. The specimen sequenced was peripheral blood. CDR3 DNA sequence: TGTGCCAGCCACAGGGGTTATGGCTACACCTTC. Protein sequence: CASHRGYGYTF.